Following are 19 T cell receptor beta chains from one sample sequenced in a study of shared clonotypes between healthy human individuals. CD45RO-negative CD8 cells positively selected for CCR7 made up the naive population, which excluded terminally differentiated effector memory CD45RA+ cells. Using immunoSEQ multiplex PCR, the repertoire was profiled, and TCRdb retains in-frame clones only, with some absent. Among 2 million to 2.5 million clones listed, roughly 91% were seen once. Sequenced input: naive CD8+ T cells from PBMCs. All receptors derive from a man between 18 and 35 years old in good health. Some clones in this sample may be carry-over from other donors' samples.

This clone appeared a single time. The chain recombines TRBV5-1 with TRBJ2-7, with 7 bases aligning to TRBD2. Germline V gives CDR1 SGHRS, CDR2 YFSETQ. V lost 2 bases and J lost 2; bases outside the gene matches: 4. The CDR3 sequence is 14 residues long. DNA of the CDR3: TGCGCCAGCAGCTTTAGCGGGCCGCCCTACGAGCAGTACTTC. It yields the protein CASSFSGPPYEQYF.

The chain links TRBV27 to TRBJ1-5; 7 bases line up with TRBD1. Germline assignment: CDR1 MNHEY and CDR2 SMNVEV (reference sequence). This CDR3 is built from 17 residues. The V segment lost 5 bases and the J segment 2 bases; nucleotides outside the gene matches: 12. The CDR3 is CASSPIRQGRGNQPQHF. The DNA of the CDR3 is TGTGCCAGCAGTCCCATCCGACAGGGCAGGGGCAATCAGCCCCAGCATTTT.

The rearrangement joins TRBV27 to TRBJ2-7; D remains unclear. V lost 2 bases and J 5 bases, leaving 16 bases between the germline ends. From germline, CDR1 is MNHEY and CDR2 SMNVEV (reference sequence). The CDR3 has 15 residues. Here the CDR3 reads CASSLGWGMVHEQYF. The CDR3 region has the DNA TGTGCCAGCAGTTTAGGTTGGGGAATGGTACACGAGCAGTACTTC.

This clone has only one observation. CDR3 loop: CASSLGAGPDGYTF. CDR3 sequence (DNA): TGTGCCAGCAGCTTAGGGGCAGGGCCGGATGGCTACACCTTC. This sequence joins TRBV11-2 and TRBJ1-2; TRBD1 is a possible D gene (5 bases). Trimming shortened V by 1 base and J by 6 bases, and 12 bases separated the two germline ends. The V gene's germline CDR1 is SGHAT and CDR2 FQNNGV. The CDR3 is 14 amino acids.

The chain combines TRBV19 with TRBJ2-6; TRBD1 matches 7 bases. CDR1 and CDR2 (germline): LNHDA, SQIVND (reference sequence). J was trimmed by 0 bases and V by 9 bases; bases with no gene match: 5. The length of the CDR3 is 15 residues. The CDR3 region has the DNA TGTGCCAGCTCAGGGACAGTCTCTGGGGCCAACGTCCTGACTTTC. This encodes CASSGTVSGANVLTF.

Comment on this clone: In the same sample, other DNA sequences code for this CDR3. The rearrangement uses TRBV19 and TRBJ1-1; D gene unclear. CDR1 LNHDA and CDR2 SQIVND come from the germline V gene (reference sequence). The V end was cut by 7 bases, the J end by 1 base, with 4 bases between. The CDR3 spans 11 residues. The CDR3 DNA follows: TGTGCCAGTAAAAGGAACACTGAAGCTTTCTTT. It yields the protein CASKRNTEAFF.

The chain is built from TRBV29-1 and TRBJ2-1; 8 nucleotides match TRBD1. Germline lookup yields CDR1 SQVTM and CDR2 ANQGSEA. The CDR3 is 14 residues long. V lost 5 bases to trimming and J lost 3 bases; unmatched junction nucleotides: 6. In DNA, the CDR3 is TGCAGCGTTCTCCCAGGGGGCAGCTACAATGAGCAGTTCTTC. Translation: CSVLPGGSYNEQFF.

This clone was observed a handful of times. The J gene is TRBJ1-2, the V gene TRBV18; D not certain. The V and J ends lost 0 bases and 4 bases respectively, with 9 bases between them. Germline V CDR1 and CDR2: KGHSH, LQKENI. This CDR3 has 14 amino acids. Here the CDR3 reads CASSPPNPIYGYTF. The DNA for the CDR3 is TGTGCCAGCTCACCACCGAACCCAATCTATGGCTACACCTTC.

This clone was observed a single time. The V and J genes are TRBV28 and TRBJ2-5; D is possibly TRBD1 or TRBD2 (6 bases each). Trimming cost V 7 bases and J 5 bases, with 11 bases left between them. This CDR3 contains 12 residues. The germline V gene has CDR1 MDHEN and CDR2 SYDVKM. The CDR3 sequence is CASNTGRETQYF. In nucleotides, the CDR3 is TGTGCCAGCAACACAGGGAGGGAGACCCAGTACTTC.

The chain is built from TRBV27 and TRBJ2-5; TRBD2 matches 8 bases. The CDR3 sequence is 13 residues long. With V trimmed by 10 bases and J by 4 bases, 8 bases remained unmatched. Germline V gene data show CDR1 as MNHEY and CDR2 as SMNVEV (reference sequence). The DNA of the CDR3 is TGTGCCACCGCAGCCGGGAGGGCAGAGACCCAGTACTTC. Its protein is CATAAGRAETQYF.

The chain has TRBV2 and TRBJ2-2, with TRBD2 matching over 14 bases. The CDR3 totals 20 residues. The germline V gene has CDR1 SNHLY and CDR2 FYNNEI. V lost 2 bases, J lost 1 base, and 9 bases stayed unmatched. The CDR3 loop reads CASSETPGLAGELNTGELFF. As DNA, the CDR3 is TGTGCCAGCAGTGAAACTCCGGGACTAGCGGGAGAATTGAACACCGGGGAGCTGTTTTTT.

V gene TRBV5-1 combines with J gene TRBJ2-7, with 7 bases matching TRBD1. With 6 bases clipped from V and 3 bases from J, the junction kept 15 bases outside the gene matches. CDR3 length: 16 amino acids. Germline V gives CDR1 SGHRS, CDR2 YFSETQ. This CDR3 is CASNKPGTGQDYEQYF. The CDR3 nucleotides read TGCGCCAGCAACAAACCTGGCACAGGACAGGACTACGAGCAGTACTTC.

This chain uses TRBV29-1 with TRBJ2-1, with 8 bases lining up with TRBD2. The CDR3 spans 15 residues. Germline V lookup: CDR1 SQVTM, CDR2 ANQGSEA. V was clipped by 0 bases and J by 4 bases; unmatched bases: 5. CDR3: CSVEETTSVYNEQFF. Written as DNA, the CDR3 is TGCAGCGTTGAAGAAACGACTAGCGTTTACAATGAGCAGTTCTTC.

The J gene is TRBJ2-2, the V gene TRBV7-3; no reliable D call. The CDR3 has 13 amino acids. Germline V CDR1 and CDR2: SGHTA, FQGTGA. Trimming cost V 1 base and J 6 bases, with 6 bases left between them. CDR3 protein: CASSLMSAGELFF. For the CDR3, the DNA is TGTGCCAGCAGCTTAATGAGTGCCGGGGAGCTGTTTTTT.

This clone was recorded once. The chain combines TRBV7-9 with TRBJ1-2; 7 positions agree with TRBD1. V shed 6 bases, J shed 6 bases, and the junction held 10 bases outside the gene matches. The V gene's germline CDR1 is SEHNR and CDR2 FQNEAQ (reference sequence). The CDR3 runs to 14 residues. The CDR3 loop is CASRGQEWEHGYTF. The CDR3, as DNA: TGTGCCAGCAGAGGACAGGAGTGGGAGCATGGCTACACCTTC.

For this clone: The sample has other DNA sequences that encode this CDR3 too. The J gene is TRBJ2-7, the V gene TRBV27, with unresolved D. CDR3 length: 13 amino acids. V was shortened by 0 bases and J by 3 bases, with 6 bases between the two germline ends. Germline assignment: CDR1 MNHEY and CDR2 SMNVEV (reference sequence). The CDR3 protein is CASSLSRVYEQYF. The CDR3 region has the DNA TGTGCCAGCAGTTTATCGAGAGTCTACGAGCAGTACTTC.

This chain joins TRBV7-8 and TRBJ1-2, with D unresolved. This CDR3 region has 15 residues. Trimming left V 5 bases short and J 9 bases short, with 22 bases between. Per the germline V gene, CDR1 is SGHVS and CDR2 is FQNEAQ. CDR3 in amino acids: CASSPLETFPGSYTF. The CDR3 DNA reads TGTGCCAGCAGCCCCCTTGAAACATTTCCGGGGAGCTACACCTTC.

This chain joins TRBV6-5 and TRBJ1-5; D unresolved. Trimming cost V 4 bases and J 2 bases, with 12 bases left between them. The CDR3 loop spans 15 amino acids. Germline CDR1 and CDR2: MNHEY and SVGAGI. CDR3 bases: TGTGCCAGCAGTTCATTTGGAAGAGGCAATCAGCCCCAGCATTTT. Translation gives CASSSFGRGNQPQHF.

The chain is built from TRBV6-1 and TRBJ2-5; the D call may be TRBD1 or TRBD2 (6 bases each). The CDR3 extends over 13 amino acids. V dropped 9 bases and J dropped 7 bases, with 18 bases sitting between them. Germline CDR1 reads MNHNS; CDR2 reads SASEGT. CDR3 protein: CASPGANQGTQYF. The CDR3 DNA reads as TGTGCCAGTCCGGGGGCCAATCAGGGGACCCAGTACTTC.